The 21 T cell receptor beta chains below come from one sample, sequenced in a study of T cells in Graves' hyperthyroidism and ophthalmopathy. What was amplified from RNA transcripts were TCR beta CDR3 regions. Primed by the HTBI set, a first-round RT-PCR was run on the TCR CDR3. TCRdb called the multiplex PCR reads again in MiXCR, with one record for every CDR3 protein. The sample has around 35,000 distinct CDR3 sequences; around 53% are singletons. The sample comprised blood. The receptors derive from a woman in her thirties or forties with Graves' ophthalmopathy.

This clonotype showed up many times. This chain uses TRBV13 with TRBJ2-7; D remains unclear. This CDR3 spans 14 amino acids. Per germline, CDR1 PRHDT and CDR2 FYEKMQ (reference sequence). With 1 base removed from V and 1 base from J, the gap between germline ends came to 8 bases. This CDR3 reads CASSLAAGSYEQYF. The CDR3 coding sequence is TGTGCCAGCAGCTTAGCTGCAGGATCCTACGAGCAGTACTTC.

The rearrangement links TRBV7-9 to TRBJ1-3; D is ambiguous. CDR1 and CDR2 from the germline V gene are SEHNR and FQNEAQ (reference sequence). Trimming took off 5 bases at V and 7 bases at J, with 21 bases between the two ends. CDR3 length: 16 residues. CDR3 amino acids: CASSPSRVRAGNTIYF. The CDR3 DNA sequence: TGTGCCAGCAGCCCCAGTCGGGTCCGGGCGGGGAACACCATATATTTT.

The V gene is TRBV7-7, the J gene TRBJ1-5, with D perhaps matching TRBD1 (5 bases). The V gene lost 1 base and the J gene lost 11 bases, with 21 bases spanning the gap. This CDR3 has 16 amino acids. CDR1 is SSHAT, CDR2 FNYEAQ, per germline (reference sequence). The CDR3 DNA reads TGTGCCAGCAGCTTAGGGTCCGGGACGCAACAAGAGACCCAGCATTTT. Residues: CASSLGSGTQQETQHF.

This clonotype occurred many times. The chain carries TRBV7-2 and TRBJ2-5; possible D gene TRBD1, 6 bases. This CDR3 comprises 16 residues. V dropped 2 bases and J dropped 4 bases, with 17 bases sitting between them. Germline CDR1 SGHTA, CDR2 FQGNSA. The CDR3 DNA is TGTGCCAGCAGCTTATGGGACACTTGGATGCCAGAGACCCAGTACTTC. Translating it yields CASSLWDTWMPETQYF.

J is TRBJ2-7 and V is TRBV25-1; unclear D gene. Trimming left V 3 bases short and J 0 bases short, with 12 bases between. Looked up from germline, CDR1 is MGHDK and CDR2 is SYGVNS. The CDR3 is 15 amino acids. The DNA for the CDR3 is TGTGCCAGCAGTGATCTTGGGAATAGCTCCTACGAGCAGTACTTC. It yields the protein CASSDLGNSSYEQYF.

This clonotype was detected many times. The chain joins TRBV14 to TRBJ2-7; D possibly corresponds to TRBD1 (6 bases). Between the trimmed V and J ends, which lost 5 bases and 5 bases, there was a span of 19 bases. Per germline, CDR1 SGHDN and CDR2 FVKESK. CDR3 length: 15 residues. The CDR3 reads CASSSIQGNKDEQYF. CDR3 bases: TGTGCCAGCAGCTCAATCCAGGGGAATAAAGACGAGCAGTACTTC.

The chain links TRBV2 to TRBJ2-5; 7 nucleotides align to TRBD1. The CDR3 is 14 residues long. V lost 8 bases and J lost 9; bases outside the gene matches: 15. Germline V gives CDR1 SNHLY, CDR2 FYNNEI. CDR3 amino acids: CASGGQAFNQPQYF. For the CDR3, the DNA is TGTGCCAGCGGCGGACAGGCGTTCAATCAGCCCCAGTACTTC.

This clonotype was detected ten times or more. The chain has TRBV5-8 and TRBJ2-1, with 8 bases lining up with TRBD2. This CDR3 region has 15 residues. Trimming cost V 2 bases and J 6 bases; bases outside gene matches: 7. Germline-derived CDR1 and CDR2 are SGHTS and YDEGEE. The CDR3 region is CASSLKRERGNEQFF. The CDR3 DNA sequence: TGTGCCAGCAGCTTAAAGCGGGAGAGGGGCAATGAGCAGTTCTTC.

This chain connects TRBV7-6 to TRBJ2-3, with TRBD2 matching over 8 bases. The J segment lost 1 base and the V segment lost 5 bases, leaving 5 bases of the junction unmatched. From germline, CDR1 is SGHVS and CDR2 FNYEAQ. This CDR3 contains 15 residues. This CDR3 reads CASSKPGLGTDTQYF. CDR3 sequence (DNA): TGTGCCAGCAGCAAGCCGGGACTAGGCACAGATACGCAGTATTTT.

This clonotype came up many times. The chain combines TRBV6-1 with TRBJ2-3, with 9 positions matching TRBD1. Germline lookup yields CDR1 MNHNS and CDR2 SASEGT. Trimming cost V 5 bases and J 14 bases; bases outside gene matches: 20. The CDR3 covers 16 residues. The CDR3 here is CASSKQGALGLAIGYF. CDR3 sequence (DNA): TGTGCCAGCAGTAAACAGGGGGCGTTGGGTCTAGCTATCGGGTATTTT.

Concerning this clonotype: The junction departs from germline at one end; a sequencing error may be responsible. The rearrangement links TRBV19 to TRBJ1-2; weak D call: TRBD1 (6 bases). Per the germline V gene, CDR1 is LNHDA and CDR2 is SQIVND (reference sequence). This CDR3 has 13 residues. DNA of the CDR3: TGTGCCATTAGCCCACAGGGATTCTATGACTACACCTTC. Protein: CAISPQGFYDYTF. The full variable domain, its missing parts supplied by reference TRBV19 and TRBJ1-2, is DGGITQSPKYLFRKEGQNVTLSCEQNLNHDAMYWYRQDPGQGLRLIYYSQIVNDFQKGDIAEGYSVSREKKESFPLTVTSAQKNPTAFYLCAISPQGFYDYTFGSGTRLTVV.

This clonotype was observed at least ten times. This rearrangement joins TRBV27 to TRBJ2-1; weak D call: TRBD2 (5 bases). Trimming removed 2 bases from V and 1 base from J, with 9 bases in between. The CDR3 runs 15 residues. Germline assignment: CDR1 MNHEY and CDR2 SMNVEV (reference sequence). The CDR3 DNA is TGTGCCAGCAGTTTAGGGCGGGCGTCCTACAATGAGCAGTTCTTC. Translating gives CASSLGRASYNEQFF.

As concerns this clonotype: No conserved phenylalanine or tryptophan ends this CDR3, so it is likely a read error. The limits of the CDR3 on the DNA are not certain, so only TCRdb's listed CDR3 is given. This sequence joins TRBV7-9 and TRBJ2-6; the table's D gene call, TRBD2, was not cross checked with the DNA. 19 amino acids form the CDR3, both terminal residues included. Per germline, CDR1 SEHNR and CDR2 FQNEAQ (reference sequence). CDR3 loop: CASSSIAARPEAGANVLVL.

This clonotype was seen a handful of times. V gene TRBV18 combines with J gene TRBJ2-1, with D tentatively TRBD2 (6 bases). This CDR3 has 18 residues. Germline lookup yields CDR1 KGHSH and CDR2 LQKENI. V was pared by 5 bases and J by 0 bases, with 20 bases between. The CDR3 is CASSARGPDAYSYNEQFF. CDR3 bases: TGTGCCAGCTCAGCGCGGGGACCCGATGCGTACTCCTACAATGAGCAGTTCTTC.

The CDR3 spells CASSLDDRYEQYF. For the CDR3, the DNA is TGCGCCAGCAGCCTCGATGACAGATACGAGCAGTACTTC. This rearrangement joins TRBV5-1 to TRBJ2-7, with D perhaps matching TRBD1 (5 bases). CDR1 SGHRS and CDR2 YFSETQ come from the germline V gene. The CDR3 totals 13 residues. Deletions cut 4 bases from V and 4 bases from J, with 12 bases between.

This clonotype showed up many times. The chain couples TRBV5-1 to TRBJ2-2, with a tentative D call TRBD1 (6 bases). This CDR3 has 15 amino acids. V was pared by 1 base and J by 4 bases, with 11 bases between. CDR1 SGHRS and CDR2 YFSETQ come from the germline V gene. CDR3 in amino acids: CASSLQQGSTGELFF. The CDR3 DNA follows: TGCGCCAGCAGCTTGCAACAGGGATCCACCGGGGAGCTGTTTTTT.

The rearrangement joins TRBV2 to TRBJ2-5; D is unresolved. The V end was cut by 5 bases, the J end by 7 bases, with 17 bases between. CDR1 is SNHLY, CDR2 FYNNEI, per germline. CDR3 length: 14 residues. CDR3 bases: TGTGCCAGCAGTATAGAGAGCTACGATCGGACCCAGTACTTC. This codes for CASSIESYDRTQYF.

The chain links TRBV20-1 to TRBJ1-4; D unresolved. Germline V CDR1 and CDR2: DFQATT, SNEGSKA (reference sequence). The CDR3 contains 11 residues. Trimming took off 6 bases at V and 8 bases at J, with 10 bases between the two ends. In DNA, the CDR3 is TGCAGTGCCACCCGGGAGGAAAAACTGTTTTTT. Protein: CSATREEKLFF.

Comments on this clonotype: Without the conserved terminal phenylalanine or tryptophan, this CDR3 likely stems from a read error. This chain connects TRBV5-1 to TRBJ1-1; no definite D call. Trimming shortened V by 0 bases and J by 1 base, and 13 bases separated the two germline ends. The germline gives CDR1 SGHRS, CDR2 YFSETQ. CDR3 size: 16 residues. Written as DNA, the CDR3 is TGCGCCAGCAGCTTGGCCGCTGGGTACCCGAACACTGAAGCTTTCGTT. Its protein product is CASSLAAGYPNTEAFV.

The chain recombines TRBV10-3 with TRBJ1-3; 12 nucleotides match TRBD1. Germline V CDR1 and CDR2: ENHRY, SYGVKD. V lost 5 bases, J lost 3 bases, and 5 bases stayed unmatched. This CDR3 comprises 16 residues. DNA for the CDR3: TGTGCCATCAGTCTTGGGACAGGGGGCGTTGGAAACACCATATATTTT. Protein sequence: CAISLGTGGVGNTIYF.

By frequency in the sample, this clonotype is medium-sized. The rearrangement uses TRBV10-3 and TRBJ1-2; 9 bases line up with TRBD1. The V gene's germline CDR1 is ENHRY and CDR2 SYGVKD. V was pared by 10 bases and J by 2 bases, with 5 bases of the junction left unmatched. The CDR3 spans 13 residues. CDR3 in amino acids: CASRTGENYGYTF. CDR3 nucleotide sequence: TGTGCCAGCAGGACAGGGGAGAACTATGGCTACACCTTC.